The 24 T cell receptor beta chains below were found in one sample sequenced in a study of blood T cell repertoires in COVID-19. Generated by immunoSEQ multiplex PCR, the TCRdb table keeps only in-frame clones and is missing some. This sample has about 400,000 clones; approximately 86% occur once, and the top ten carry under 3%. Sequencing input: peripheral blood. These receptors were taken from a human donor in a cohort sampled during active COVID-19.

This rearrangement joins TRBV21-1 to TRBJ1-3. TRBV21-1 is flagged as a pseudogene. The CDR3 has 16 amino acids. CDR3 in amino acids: CASSKNLPLSGNTIYF. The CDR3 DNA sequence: TGTGCCAGCAGCAAAAACCTCCCACTCTCTGGAAACACCATATATTTT.

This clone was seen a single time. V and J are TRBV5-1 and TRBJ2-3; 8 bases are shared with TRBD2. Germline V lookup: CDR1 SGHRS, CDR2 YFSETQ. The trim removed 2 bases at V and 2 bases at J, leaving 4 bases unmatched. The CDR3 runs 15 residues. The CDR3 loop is CASSFLRGDTDTQYF. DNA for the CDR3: TGCGCCAGCAGCTTCCTGCGGGGGGACACAGATACGCAGTATTTT.

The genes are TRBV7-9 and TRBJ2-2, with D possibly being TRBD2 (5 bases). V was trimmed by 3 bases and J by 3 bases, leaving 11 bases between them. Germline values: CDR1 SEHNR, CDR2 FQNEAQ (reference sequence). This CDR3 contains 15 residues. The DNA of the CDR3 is TGTGCCAGCAGCTTGGTAGGAGGTCACACCGGGGAGCTGTTTTTT. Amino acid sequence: CASSLVGGHTGELFF. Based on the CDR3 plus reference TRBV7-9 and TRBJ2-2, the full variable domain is DTGVSQNPRHKITKRGQNVTFRCDPISEHNRLYWYRQTLGQGPEFLTYFQNEAQLEKSRLLSDRFSAERPKGSFSTLEIQRTEQGDSAMYLCASSLVGGHTGELFFGEGSRLTVL.

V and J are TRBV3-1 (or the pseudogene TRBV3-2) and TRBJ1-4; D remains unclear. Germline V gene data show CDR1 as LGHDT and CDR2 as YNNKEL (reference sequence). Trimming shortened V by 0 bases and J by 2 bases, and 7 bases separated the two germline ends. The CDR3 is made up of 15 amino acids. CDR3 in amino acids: CASSQDRGTNEKLFF. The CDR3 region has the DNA TGTGCCAGCAGCCAAGATAGAGGGACTAATGAAAAACTGTTTTTT.

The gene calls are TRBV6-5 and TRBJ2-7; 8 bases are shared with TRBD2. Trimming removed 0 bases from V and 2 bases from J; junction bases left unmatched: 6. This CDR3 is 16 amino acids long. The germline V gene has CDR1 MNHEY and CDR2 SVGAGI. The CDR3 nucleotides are TGTGCCAGCAGTTACTCTCTGGCGGGGGGAGCCTACGAGCAGTACTTC. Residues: CASSYSLAGGAYEQYF.

CDR3 sequence reads: CSARGTRTQYF. The CDR3 DNA sequence: TGCAGTGCCAGGGGGACTAGGACCCAGTACTTC. The V and J genes are TRBV20-1 and TRBJ2-5; the D gene is possibly TRBD2 (8 bases). Trimming left V 6 bases short and J 7 bases short, with 12 bases between. This CDR3 comprises 11 residues. From germline, CDR1 is DFQATT and CDR2 SNEGSKA (reference sequence).

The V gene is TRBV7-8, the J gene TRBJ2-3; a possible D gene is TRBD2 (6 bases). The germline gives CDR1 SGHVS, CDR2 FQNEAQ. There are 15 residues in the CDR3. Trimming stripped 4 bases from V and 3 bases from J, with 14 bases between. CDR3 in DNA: TGTGCCAGCAGCTACAGGATGGGGACTACAGATACGCAGTATTTT. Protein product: CASSYRMGTTDTQYF.

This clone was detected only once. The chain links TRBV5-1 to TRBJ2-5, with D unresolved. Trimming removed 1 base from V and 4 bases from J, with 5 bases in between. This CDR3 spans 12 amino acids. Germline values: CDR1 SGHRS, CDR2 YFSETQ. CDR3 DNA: TGCGCCAGCAGCTTGTATAGAGAGACCCAGTACTTC. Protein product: CASSLYRETQYF.

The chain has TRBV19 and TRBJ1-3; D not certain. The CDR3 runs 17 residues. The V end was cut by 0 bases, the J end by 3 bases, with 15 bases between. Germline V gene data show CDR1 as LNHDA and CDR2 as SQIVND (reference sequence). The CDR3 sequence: CASSIEPGEAGGNTIYF. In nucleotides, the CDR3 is TGTGCCAGTAGTATAGAGCCGGGAGAAGCTGGTGGAAACACCATATATTTT.

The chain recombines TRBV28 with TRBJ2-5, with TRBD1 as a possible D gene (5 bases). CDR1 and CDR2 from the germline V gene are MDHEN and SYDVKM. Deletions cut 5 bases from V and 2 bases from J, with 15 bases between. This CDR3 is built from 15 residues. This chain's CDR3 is CASSMQGVWQETQYF. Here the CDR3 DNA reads TGTGCCAGCAGTATGCAGGGTGTCTGGCAAGAGACCCAGTACTTC.

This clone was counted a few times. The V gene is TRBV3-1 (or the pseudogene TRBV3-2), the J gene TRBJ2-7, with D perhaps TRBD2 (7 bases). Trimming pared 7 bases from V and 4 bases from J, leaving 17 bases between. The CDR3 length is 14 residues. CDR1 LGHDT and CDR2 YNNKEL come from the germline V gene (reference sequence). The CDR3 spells CASMGGGERYEQYF. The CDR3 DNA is TGTGCCAGCATGGGAGGGGGGGAAAGGTACGAGCAGTACTTC.

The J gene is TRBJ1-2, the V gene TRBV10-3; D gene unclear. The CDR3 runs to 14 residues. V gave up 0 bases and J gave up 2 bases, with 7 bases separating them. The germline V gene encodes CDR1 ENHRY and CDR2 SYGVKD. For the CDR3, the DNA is TGTGCCATCAGTGAGTCAGCCCGGAACTATGGCTACACCTTC. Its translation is CAISESARNYGYTF.

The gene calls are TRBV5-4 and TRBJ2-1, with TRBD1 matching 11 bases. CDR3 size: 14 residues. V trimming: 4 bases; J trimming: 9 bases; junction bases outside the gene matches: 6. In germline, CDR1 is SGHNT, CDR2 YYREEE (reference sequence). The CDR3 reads CASSTDRGQGEQFF. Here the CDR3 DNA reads TGTGCCAGCAGCACGGACAGGGGGCAAGGTGAGCAGTTCTTC. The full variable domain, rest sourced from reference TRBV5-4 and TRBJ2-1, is ETGVTQSPTHLIKTRGQQVTLRCSSQSGHNTVSWYQQALGQGPQFIFQYYREEENGRGNFPPRFSGLQFPNYSSELNVNALELDDSALYLCASSTDRGQGEQFFGPGTRLTVL.

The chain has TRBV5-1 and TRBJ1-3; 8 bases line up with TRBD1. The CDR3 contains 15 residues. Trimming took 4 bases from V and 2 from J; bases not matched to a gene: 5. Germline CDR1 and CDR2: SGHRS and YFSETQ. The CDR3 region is CASSLWTGTGNTIYF. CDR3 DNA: TGCGCCAGCAGCCTCTGGACAGGGACTGGAAACACCATATATTTT.

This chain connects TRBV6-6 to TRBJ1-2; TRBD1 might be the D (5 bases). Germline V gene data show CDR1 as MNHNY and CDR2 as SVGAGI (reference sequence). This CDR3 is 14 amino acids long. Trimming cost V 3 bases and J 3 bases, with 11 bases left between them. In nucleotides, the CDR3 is TGTGCCAGCAGTTATGGTTGGGGGGACTATGGCTACACCTTC. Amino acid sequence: CASSYGWGDYGYTF.

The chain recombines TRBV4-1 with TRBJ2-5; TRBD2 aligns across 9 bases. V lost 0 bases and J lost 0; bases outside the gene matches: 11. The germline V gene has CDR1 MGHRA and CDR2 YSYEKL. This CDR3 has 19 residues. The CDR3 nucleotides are TGCGCCAGCAGCCAAGAGCCCCTACCAGCGGGGGGAAACCAAGAGACCCAGTACTTC. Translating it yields CASSQEPLPAGGNQETQYF.

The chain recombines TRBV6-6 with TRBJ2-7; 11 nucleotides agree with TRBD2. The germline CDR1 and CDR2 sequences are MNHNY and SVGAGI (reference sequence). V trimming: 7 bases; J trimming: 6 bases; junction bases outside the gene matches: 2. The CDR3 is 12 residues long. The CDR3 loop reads CASIGTSGEQYF. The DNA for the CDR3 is TGTGCCAGCATAGGGACTAGCGGCGAGCAGTACTTC.

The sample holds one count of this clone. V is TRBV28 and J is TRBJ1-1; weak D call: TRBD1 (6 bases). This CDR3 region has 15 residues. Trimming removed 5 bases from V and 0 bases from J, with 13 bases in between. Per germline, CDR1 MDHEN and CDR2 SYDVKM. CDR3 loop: CASSPNRAMNTEAFF. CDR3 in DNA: TGTGCCAGCAGTCCGAACAGGGCCATGAACACTGAAGCTTTCTTT.

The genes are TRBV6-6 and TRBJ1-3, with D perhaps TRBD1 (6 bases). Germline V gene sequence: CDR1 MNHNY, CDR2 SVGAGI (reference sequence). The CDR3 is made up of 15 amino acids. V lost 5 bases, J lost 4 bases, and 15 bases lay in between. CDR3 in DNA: TGTGCCAGCAGTCAGTCTCCAGGGGCCGGAAACACCATATATTTT. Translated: CASSQSPGAGNTIYF.

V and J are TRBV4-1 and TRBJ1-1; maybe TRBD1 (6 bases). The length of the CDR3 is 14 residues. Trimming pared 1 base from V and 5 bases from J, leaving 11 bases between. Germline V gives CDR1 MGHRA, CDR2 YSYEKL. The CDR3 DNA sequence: TGCGCCAGCAGCCAAGGCAGGGGAGGGACTGAAGCTTTCTTT. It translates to CASSQGRGGTEAFF.

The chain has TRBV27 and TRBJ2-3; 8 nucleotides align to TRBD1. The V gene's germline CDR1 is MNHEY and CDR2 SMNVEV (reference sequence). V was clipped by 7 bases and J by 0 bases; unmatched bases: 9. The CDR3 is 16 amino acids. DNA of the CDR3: TGTGCCAGCATCTTACAGGGGGGCGCTAGCACAGATACGCAGTATTTT. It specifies CASILQGGASTDTQYF.

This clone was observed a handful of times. The CDR3 reads CASSLDTGLYEQYF. The CDR3, as DNA: TGCGCCAGCAGCTTGGATACAGGCCTCTACGAGCAGTACTTC. The gene calls are TRBV5-1 and TRBJ2-7; D might be TRBD1 (5 bases). This CDR3 contains 14 residues. Germline loops: CDR1 SGHRS, CDR2 YFSETQ. Trimming shortened V by 0 bases and J by 3 bases, and 10 bases separated the two germline ends. Based on the CDR3 plus reference TRBV5-1 and TRBJ2-7, the full variable domain is KAGVTQTPRYLIKTRGQQVTLSCSPISGHRSVSWYQQTPGQGLQFLFEYFSETQRNKGNFPGRFSGRQFSNSRSEMNVSTLELGDSALYLCASSLDTGLYEQYFGPGTRLTVT.

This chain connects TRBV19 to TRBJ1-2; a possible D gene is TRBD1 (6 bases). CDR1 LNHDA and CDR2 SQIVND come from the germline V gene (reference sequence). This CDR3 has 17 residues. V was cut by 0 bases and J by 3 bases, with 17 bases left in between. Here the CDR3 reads CASSIDAGAGEDYGYTF. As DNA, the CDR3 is TGTGCCAGTAGTATAGATGCGGGGGCAGGGGAAGACTATGGCTACACCTTC.

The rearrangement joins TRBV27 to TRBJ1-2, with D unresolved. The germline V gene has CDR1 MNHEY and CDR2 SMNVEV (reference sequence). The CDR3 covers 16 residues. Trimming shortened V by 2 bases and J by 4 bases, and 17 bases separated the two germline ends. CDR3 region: CASSLHFGQVGYGYTF. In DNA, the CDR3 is TGTGCCAGCAGTTTACATTTTGGGCAGGTGGGCTATGGCTACACCTTC.